The next 24 T cell receptor beta chains were all read from a single sample in a study of response to subunit inactivated influenza vaccine. TCRdb called the RT-PCR reads again in MiXCR, with one record for every CDR3 protein. Among some 850,000 distinct CDR3 sequences listed, around 18% were seen once. Specimen: PBMCs from blood, collected roughly 5 days after vaccination. Every receptor here comes from a man in his fifties or sixties who received an inactivated influenza vaccine.

The chain has TRBV6-5 and TRBJ2-7; 9 nucleotides match TRBD1. V dropped 4 bases and J dropped 4; count of bases not matched to a gene: 11. This CDR3 spans 16 amino acids. Germline values: CDR1 MNHEY, CDR2 SVGAGI. The CDR3 sequence: CASSSPPGQGQYEQYF. The CDR3 nucleotides are TGTGCCAGCAGTTCTCCACCGGGACAGGGACAATACGAGCAGTACTTC.

V and J are TRBV12-3 or TRBV12-4 and TRBJ1-6; D unclear. CDR3 length: 13 amino acids. V shed 3 bases and J shed 10 bases, with 10 bases lying between them. CDR3 nucleotides: TGTGCCAGCAGTTTCTCGGGCCTCTCACCCCTCCACTTT. Amino acids: CASSFSGLSPLHF.

The CDR3 reads CASSPRAGGGTDTQYF. The CDR3 bases are TGTGCCAGCTCACCGCGAGCGGGGGGTGGCACAGATACGCAGTATTTT. V usage is TRBV18 and J usage is TRBJ2-3; 9 nucleotides match TRBD2. CDR3 length: 16 residues. J gave up 1 base and V 3 bases, and 5 bases lay outside the gene matches. Germline V gene lookup returns CDR1 KGHSH and CDR2 LQKENI.

This clonotype was observed a few times. CDR3 region: CASGYSSGNTIYF. In nucleotides, the CDR3 is TGTGCCAGCGGATACAGCTCTGGAAACACCATATATTTT. The chain combines TRBV12-3 or TRBV12-4 with TRBJ1-3; D unclear. This CDR3 has 13 amino acids. V was trimmed by 8 bases and J by 0 bases, leaving 8 bases between them.

This clonotype has only a few counts. The rearrangement joins TRBV4-1 to TRBJ1-1, with 8 nucleotides matching TRBD1. Germline V gene data show CDR1 as MGHRA and CDR2 as YSYEKL. The CDR3 spans 15 residues. V gave up 6 bases and J gave up 1 base; unmatched junction bases: 7. The CDR3 sequence: CASSREGTGNTEAFF. Written as DNA, the CDR3 is TGCGCCAGCAGTCGAGAGGGGACAGGGAACACTGAAGCTTTCTTT.

This clonotype was counted only a few times. J is TRBJ2-5 and V is TRBV28; no definite D call. V gave up 7 bases and J gave up 3 bases, with 6 bases separating them. The germline V gene has CDR1 MDHEN and CDR2 SYDVKM. The CDR3 length is 11 residues. CDR3 nucleotides: TGTGCCAGCATTGGAGAAGAGACCCAGTACTTC. Translation gives CASIGEETQYF.

This clonotype occurred a few times. The chain has TRBV20-1 and TRBJ2-7; a weak D match, TRBD1 (8 bases). The length of the CDR3 is 15 residues. Per the germline V gene, CDR1 is DFQATT and CDR2 is SNEGSKA (reference sequence). Trimming took 6 bases from V and 6 from J, leaving 24 bases between them. The CDR3: CSATTGGGGVVEQYF. The DNA for the CDR3 is TGCAGTGCAACTACAGGGGGGGGAGGTGTCGTCGAGCAGTACTTC.

The sample holds a few counts of this clonotype. The chain joins TRBV18 to TRBJ2-1; D is undetermined. V gave up 0 bases and J gave up 6 bases, with 15 bases separating them. The V gene's germline CDR1 is KGHSH and CDR2 LQKENI. CDR3 size: 16 residues. The CDR3 coding sequence is TGTGCCAGCTCACCACCGTCCTCGGTCAGTGGCAATGAGCAGTTCTTC. Translated, it gives CASSPPSSVSGNEQFF.

This clonotype occurred a few times. CDR3 nucleotides: TGTGCCATCCGGACGGTCGATGAGCAGTTCTTC. Amino acids: CAIRTVDEQFF. J is TRBJ2-1 and V is TRBV10-3; D not resolved. The germline V gene has CDR1 ENHRY and CDR2 SYGVKD. The CDR3 loop spans 11 amino acids. V lost 8 bases and J lost 8, with 10 bases in between.

This clonotype came up a few times. The V call is TRBV19, the J call TRBJ2-1, with 10 bases lining up with TRBD2. The V gene end was trimmed by 7 bases and the J gene end by 4 bases; junction bases not matched to a gene: 7. Germline values: CDR1 LNHDA, CDR2 SQIVND (reference sequence). The CDR3 covers 15 residues. CDR3 nucleotides: TGTGCCAGTACCCCTAGCGGGAGTCAATACAATGAGCAGTTCTTC. It is translated as CASTPSGSQYNEQFF.

This clonotype has a count of ten or more. V gene TRBV12-3 or TRBV12-4 combines with J gene TRBJ2-1; D unresolved. V was shortened by 3 bases and J by 5 bases, with 2 bases between the two germline ends. The CDR3 extends over 11 amino acids. CDR3 loop: CASSFHNEQFF. DNA of the CDR3: TGTGCCAGCAGTTTTCACAATGAGCAGTTCTTC.

Only a few counts were recorded for this clonotype. The chain has TRBV6-5 and TRBJ2-7; D is possibly TRBD2 (5 bases). Germline V gene sequence: CDR1 MNHEY, CDR2 SVGAGI. CDR3 size: 15 residues. Trimming left V 0 bases short and J 9 bases short, with 18 bases between. The DNA of the CDR3 is TGTGCCAGCAGTTACTCCTCCACGACGAGCGGTGGGCAGTACTTC. This encodes CASSYSSTTSGGQYF.

The sample holds a few counts of this clonotype. J is TRBJ2-1 and V is TRBV20-1; 7 bases align to TRBD2. The V segment lost 0 bases and the J segment 2 bases; nucleotides outside the gene matches: 4. The CDR3 sequence is 15 residues long. Germline lookup yields CDR1 DFQATT and CDR2 SNEGSKA (reference sequence). CDR3 region: CSARDGTKTYNEQFF. The DNA of the CDR3 is TGCAGTGCTAGAGATGGGACTAAGACCTACAATGAGCAGTTCTTC.

The chain is built from TRBV6-5 and TRBJ2-5; 11 bases align to TRBD2. The CDR3 has 17 residues. V dropped 3 bases and J dropped 0; count of bases not matched to a gene: 6. Germline values: CDR1 MNHEY, CDR2 SVGAGI. The CDR3 is CASSYSRTSGYQETQYF. DNA for the CDR3: TGTGCCAGCAGTTATTCTAGGACTAGCGGGTACCAAGAGACCCAGTACTTC.

This clonotype was seen a handful of times. This sequence joins TRBV11-2 and TRBJ2-2; 9 nucleotides agree with TRBD1. Germline assignment: CDR1 SGHAT and CDR2 FQNNGV. The CDR3 spans 15 residues. The trim removed 4 bases at V and 4 bases at J, leaving 4 bases unmatched. This chain's CDR3 is CASSSNRGRTGELFF. In DNA form, the CDR3 reads TGTGCCAGCAGCTCGAACAGGGGGCGCACCGGGGAGCTGTTTTTT.

This clonotype was picked up a small number of times. The chain uses TRBV7-2 and TRBJ1-2; 7 bases are shared with TRBD1. Germline assignment: CDR1 SGHTA and CDR2 FQGNSA. The junction had 5 bases not matched to a gene; V was cut back by 6 bases and J by 4 bases. The CDR3 is 13 amino acids. The CDR3 bases are TGTGCCAGCAGATCGGACAGGCTCTATGGCTACACCTTC. This codes for CASRSDRLYGYTF.

The rearrangement uses TRBV7-6 and TRBJ2-7, with 10 bases identical to TRBD2. Per the germline V gene, CDR1 is SGHVS and CDR2 is FNYEAQ. The CDR3 is 20 residues long. The trim removed 1 base at V and 4 bases at J, leaving 19 bases unmatched. The CDR3 DNA is TGTGCCAGCAGCTTAGAGGATAACTATGTCGGGACTAGCGTAAGGTACGAGCAGTACTTC. This translates into CASSLEDNYVGTSVRYEQYF.

The rearrangement joins TRBV7-9 to TRBJ2-7; tentatively, D is TRBD1 or TRBD2 (6 bases each). The germline V gene has CDR1 SEHNR and CDR2 FQNEAQ (reference sequence). The V end lost 3 bases, the J end lost 6 bases, and 18 bases lay between the germline ends. The CDR3 is 15 residues long. The CDR3 protein is CASSFGFKGGLEQYF. The CDR3 bases are TGTGCCAGCAGCTTCGGGTTTAAGGGGGGTCTCGAGCAGTACTTC. Based on the CDR3 plus reference TRBV7-9 and TRBJ2-7, the full variable domain is DTGVSQNPRHKITKRGQNVTFRCDPISEHNRLYWYRQTLGQGPEFLTYFQNEAQLEKSRLLSDRFSAERPKGSFSTLEIQRTEQGDSAMYLCASSFGFKGGLEQYFGPGTRLTVT.

Only a few counts were recorded for this clonotype. This chain joins TRBV12-3 or TRBV12-4 and TRBJ1-3; no clear D gene. The germline V and J ends were trimmed by 7 bases and 0 bases, with 7 bases remaining between them. This CDR3 spans 13 amino acids. In DNA form, the CDR3 reads TGTGCCAGCATGATCTCCTCTGGAAACACCATATATTTT. It specifies CASMISSGNTIYF.

This clonotype was seen a few times. V is TRBV10-3 and J is TRBJ1-2; D is ambiguous. Trimming took off 5 bases at V and 2 bases at J, with 6 bases between the two ends. Germline V gives CDR1 ENHRY, CDR2 SYGVKD. This CDR3 is built from 12 residues. The CDR3 region has the DNA TGTGCCATCAGTAACACAAACTATGGCTACACCTTC. Its translation: CAISNTNYGYTF.

The J gene is TRBJ1-1, the V gene TRBV29-1; 8 positions agree with TRBD1. The CDR3 length is 14 residues. J was trimmed by 5 bases and V by 6 bases; bases with no gene match: 11. The germline V gene encodes CDR1 SQVTM and CDR2 ANQGSEA. In DNA form, the CDR3 reads TGCAGCGTGGAGGCAGGGGGCAAGGTGACTGAAGCTTTCTTT. Amino acids: CSVEAGGKVTEAFF.

This clonotype was counted between two and nine times. The genes are TRBV5-1 and TRBJ2-1, with no clear D. Germline CDR1 SGHRS, CDR2 YFSETQ. The CDR3 totals 15 residues. V shed 0 bases and J shed 5 bases, with 12 bases lying between them. DNA for the CDR3: TGCGCCAGCAGCTTGGTGGGGAAATTCGACAATGAGCAGTTCTTC. It translates to CASSLVGKFDNEQFF.

The chain couples TRBV2 to TRBJ2-3; D gene unclear. The CDR3 spans 14 residues. CDR1 SNHLY and CDR2 FYNNEI come from the germline V gene. V was clipped by 3 bases and J by 2 bases, with 9 bases between them. CDR3 protein: CASSDPQNTDTQYF. CDR3 bases: TGTGCCAGCAGTGACCCTCAAAACACAGATACGCAGTATTTT. The full variable domain, rest sourced from reference TRBV2 and TRBJ2-3, is EPEVTQTPSHQVTQMGQEVILRCVPISNHLYFYWYRQILGQKVEFLVSFYNNEISEKSEIFDDQFSVERPDGSNFTLKIRSTKLEDSAMYFCASSDPQNTDTQYFGPGTRLTVL.

This clonotype has ten or more counts. The rearrangement links TRBV20-1 to TRBJ1-5, with D tentatively TRBD1 (5 bases). The CDR3 runs to 12 residues. The germline V and J ends were trimmed by 2 bases and 6 bases, with 8 bases remaining between them. CDR1 and CDR2 from the germline V gene are DFQATT and SNEGSKA (reference sequence). The CDR3, as DNA: TGCAGTGCTAGAATGGGGGGTCAGCCCCAGCATTTT. This gives the protein CSARMGGQPQHF.